The TCR beta chain described here comes from a study of cytomegalovirus exposure and HLA in healthy donors. Whole-study results and caveats: Rare TCR sequences dominated, though some public TCRs recurred in many donors.

Details on this clone: Its antigen remains unidentified.

The primer mix had 60 Vbeta and 13 Jbeta primers. Clones were read by immunoSEQ multiplex PCR, and TCRdb kept only the in-frame ones, dropping some. The sample yields tens of thousands of clones, less than 85% seen once. Material for sequencing was PBMCs. The clonotype originates from a young man in good health and CMV-seropositive.

In DNA, the CDR3 is TGTGCCAGCAGCGTAGACCAGGCCCTCTCTGGAAACACCATATATTTT. Translated, it gives CASSVDQALSGNTIYF. This sequence joins TRBV9 and TRBJ1-3; D gene uncertain. V was clipped by 0 bases and J by 0 bases, with 10 bases between them. The CDR3 sequence is 16 residues long. The germline CDR1 and CDR2 sequences are SGDLS and YYNGEE.